This T cell receptor (beta chain) came from a study of T cells in Graves' hyperthyroidism and ophthalmopathy. For the study at large: Peripheral blood was acquired at first diagnosis, ahead of any therapy whatsoever.

This clonotype was counted at least ten times. Its antigen is still unknown. It was RNA transcripts that yielded the amplified TCR beta CDR3 regions. First-round RT-PCR with HTBI primers amplified the TCR CDR3 region. Using its own MiXCR run on the multiplex PCR reads, TCRdb lists one record per CDR3 protein. The data contain about 680,000 distinct CDR3 sequences, about a third of them singletons. Study-level points and caveats: Ophthalmopathy could be told apart from stable hyperthyroidism with a 13 V-J model.

Deletions cut 7 bases from V and 6 bases from J, with 10 bases between. This CDR3 contains 13 residues. The germline gives CDR1 SNHLY, CDR2 FYNNEI. Sequencing was performed on blood. V gene TRBV2 combines with J gene TRBJ1-6, with unresolved D. This receptor was taken from a woman in her forties with Graves' hyperthyroidism. The CDR3 nucleotides read TGTGCCAGCACAACCGGACCTAATTCACCCCTCCACTTT. Translation gives CASTTGPNSPLHF. The whole variable domain, remainder taken from reference TRBV2 and TRBJ1-6, is EPEVTQTPSHQVTQMGQEVILRCVPISNHLYFYWYRQILGQKVEFLVSFYNNEISEKSEIFDDQFSVERPDGSNFTLKIRSTKLEDSAMYFCASTTGPNSPLHFGNGTRLTVT.